The clone carrying this T cell receptor beta chain appeared once. Its antigen is currently unknown. The source of the sample is a study of vaccination and CD4 T cells after COVID-19. About the study: Convalescent patients gave post-COVID blood a median roughly 96 days post-diagnosis, range 35 to 161. Post-vaccination specimens were collected at a median of roughly 65 days following dose two (range 14 to 241).

The Oncomine TCR Beta short-read assay sequenced DNA from cultured CD4+ T cells. Investigators obtained genomic DNA by extraction from cultured CD4+ T cells. In TCRdb, the PCR reads were re-called with MiXCR into one record per CDR3 protein. The sample has about 19,000 distinct CDR3 sequences; around two fifths are singletons. Described treatment: approximately 10-day PBMC culture with coronavirus spike peptide pools or control peptides (ViraFEST assay). Replacement of half the medium with fresh IL-2 medium took place on days 3 and 7. CDR3 length: 14 amino acids. The germline V and J ends were trimmed by 2 bases and 0 bases, with 7 bases remaining between them. Germline CDR1 reads SNHLY; CDR2 reads FYNNEI.

The clonotype comes from a human donor with COVID-19. The chain joins TRBV2 to TRBJ1-1; no definite D call. Sample: cultured CD4+ T cells from blood. The CDR3: CASSESVLNTEAFF. CDR3 DNA sequence: TGTGCCAGCAGTGAATCAGTTTTGAACACTGAAGCTTTCTTT.